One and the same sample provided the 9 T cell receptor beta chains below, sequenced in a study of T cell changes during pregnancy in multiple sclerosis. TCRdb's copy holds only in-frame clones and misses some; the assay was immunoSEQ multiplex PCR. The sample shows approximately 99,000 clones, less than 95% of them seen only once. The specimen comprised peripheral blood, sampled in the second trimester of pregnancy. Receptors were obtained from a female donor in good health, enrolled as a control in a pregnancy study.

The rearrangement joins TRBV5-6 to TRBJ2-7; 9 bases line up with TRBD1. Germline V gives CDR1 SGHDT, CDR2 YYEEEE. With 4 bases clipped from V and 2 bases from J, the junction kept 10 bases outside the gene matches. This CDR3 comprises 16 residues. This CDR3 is CASSTGTGTLTYEQYF. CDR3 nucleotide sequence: TGTGCCAGCAGCACCGGGACAGGGACCCTCACCTACGAGCAGTACTTC.

CDR3 sequence (DNA): TGTGCCACCAGCTCTCGACTAGCGGGAGGGCCGGAGCAGTACTTC. Translated: CATSSRLAGGPEQYF. J is TRBJ2-7 and V is TRBV15; 14 bases are shared with TRBD2. Germline-derived CDR1 and CDR2 are LNHNV and YYDKDF (reference sequence). The CDR3 has 15 residues. After removal of 5 bases from V and 7 bases from J, the junction contained 7 bases not matched to a gene.

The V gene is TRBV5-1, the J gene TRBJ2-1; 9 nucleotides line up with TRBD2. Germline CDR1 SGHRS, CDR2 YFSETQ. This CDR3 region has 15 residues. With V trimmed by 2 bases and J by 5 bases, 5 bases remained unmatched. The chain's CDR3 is CASSLGLAGNNEQFF. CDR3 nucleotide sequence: TGCGCCAGCAGCTTAGGGCTAGCGGGGAACAATGAGCAGTTCTTC.

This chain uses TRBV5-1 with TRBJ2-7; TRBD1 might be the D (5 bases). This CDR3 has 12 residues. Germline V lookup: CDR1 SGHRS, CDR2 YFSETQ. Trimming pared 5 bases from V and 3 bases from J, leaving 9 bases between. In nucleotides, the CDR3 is TGCGCCAGCAGTCGTCAGGGCTACGAGCAGTACTTC. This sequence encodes CASSRQGYEQYF. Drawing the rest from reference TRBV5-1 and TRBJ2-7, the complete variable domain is KAGVTQTPRYLIKTRGQQVTLSCSPISGHRSVSWYQQTPGQGLQFLFEYFSETQRNKGNFPGRFSGRQFSNSRSEMNVSTLELGDSALYLCASSRQGYEQYFGPGTRLTVT.

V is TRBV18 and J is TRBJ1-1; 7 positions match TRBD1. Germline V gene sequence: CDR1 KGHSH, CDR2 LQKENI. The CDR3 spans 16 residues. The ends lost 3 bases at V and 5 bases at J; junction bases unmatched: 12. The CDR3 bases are TGTGCCAGCTCACCTACCACGACAGGGAGTGGGACTGAAGCTTTCTTT. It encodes CASSPTTTGSGTEAFF.

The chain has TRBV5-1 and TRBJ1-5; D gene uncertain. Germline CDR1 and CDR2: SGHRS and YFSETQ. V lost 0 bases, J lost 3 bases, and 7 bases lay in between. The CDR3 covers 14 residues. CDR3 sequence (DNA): TGCGCCAGCAGCTTGGGAGGGCCCAATCAGCCCCAGCATTTT. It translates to CASSLGGPNQPQHF.

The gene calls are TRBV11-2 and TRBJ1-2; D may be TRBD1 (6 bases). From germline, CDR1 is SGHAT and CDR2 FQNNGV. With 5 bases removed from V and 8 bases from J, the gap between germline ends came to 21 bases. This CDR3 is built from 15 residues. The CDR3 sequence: CASSPSVAGDEGYTF. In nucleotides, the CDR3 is TGTGCCAGCAGCCCCTCAGTGGCAGGGGACGAAGGCTACACCTTC.

CDR3 nucleotide sequence: TGTGCCACCAGCAGCCCCGGCGGACAGCCCTCTGGAAACACCATATATTTT. Translated: CATSSPGGQPSGNTIYF. The V and J genes are TRBV15 and TRBJ1-3; possible D gene TRBD1, 6 bases. The germline CDR1 and CDR2 sequences are LNHNV and YYDKDF (reference sequence). The CDR3 covers 17 residues. V lost 3 bases and J lost 0, with 15 bases in between.

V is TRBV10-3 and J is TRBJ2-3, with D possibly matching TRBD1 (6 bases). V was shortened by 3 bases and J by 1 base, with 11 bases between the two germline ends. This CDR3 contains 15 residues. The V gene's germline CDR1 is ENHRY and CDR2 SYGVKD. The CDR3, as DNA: TGTGCCATCAGTGACGAAGGGGGTGGCACAGATACGCAGTATTTT. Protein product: CAISDEGGGTDTQYF.